Below are 7 T cell receptor beta chains sequenced from a single sample in a study of cytomegalovirus exposure and HLA in healthy donors. The PCR had 60 Vbeta and 13 Jbeta primers. Sequencing used immunoSEQ multiplex PCR; TCRdb keeps in-frame clones, though not all of them. This table lists roughly 100,000 clones. Sequenced: PBMCs. These receptors were collected from a man aged 40-55 years in good health and CMV-seronegative.

The chain uses TRBV19 and TRBJ2-7; D may be TRBD2 (5 bases). The CDR3 is made up of 14 amino acids. Trimming left V 5 bases short and J 6 bases short, with 17 bases between. Germline CDR1 and CDR2: LNHDA and SQIVND (reference sequence). The CDR3 reads CASSVPWAEGEQYF. DNA of the CDR3: TGTGCCAGTAGTGTGCCCTGGGCCGAGGGCGAGCAGTACTTC.

V usage is TRBV9 and J usage is TRBJ2-1; TRBD2 agrees at 10 bases. The CDR3 runs 17 residues. With V trimmed by 4 bases and J by 2 bases, 9 bases remained unmatched. Germline CDR1 and CDR2: SGDLS and YYNGEE. CDR3 nucleotides: TGTGCCAGCAGCCAGACCGGGACTAGCGTACCCTACAATGAGCAGTTCTTC. Amino acids: CASSQTGTSVPYNEQFF. Full variable domain (missing parts from reference TRBV9 and TRBJ2-1): DSGVTQTPKHLITATGQRVTLRCSPRSGDLSVYWYQQSLDQGLQFLIQYYNGEERAKGNILERFSAQQFPDLHSELNLSSLELGDSALYFCASSQTGTSVPYNEQFFGPGTRLTVL.

This chain uses TRBV5-4 with TRBJ2-7; the match to TRBD1 covers 9 bases. Looked up from germline, CDR1 is SGHNT and CDR2 is YYREEE (reference sequence). The ends lost 1 base at V and 6 bases at J; junction bases unmatched: 11. The CDR3 consists of 16 residues. CDR3 sequence: CASSLIQGARGGEQYF. In DNA, the CDR3 is TGTGCCAGCAGCTTGATACAGGGGGCGCGCGGCGGCGAGCAGTACTTC.

The rearrangement joins TRBV30 to TRBJ2-2, with TRBD2 identical over 8 bases. In germline, CDR1 is GTSNPN, CDR2 SVGIG (reference sequence). The V gene end was trimmed by 2 bases and the J gene end by 2 bases; junction bases not matched to a gene: 7. CDR3 length: 16 residues. The DNA for the CDR3 is TGTGCCTGGAGTTCCCCGGGACTAGTAAACACCGGGGAGCTGTTTTTT. It codes for CAWSSPGLVNTGELFF.

CDR3 nucleotides: TGTGCCAGCAGCCCCCGGGACACGTCGGACGAGCAGTACTTC. The encoded protein is CASSPRDTSDEQYF. The V gene is TRBV7-9, the J gene TRBJ2-7, with D perhaps TRBD1 (6 bases). This CDR3 spans 14 amino acids. Germline V gene lookup returns CDR1 SEHNR and CDR2 FQNEAQ (reference sequence). Trimming left V 5 bases short and J 5 bases short, with 16 bases between.

The chain joins TRBV5-1 to TRBJ2-3; D gene uncertain. CDR1 SGHRS and CDR2 YFSETQ come from the germline V gene. The V end lost 5 bases, the J end lost 2 bases, and 12 bases lay between the germline ends. The CDR3 extends over 14 amino acids. The CDR3 loop is CASRTTPITDTQYF. CDR3 nucleotides: TGCGCCAGCAGAACAACACCGATCACAGATACGCAGTATTTT. Combining the CDR3 with reference TRBV5-1 and TRBJ2-3 gives the whole variable domain KAGVTQTPRYLIKTRGQQVTLSCSPISGHRSVSWYQQTPGQGLQFLFEYFSETQRNKGNFPGRFSGRQFSNSRSEMNVSTLELGDSALYLCASRTTPITDTQYFGPGTRLTVL.

This chain connects TRBV10-3 to TRBJ2-1; 12 bases match TRBD2. The V gene end was trimmed by 5 bases and the J gene end by 6 bases; junction bases not matched to a gene: 8. Germline lookup yields CDR1 ENHRY and CDR2 SYGVKD. This CDR3 has 16 residues. CDR3 in amino acids: CAISTGTSGGSNEQFF. CDR3 nucleotides: TGTGCCATCAGTACCGGAACTAGCGGGGGGAGCAATGAGCAGTTCTTC.